Listed below are T cell receptor beta chains from one sample, sequenced in a study of T cells in Graves' hyperthyroidism and ophthalmopathy. TCRdb ran MiXCR on the multiplex PCR reads and lists one entry per CDR3 protein. This table holds roughly 420,000 distinct CDR3 sequences, roughly an eighth found once. The sample was blood. The receptor set was obtained from a woman aged 18-35 years with Graves' hyperthyroidism. Both conserved end residues are part of each CDR3. For some rows the clone size is stated as once, few or many, or as a class when expanded; others skip it.

v_call clone_size cdr3_aa
TRBV20-1 many CSASPGLAGLEQYF
TRBV4-3 few CASSQERTSGAGEQYF
TRBV28 many CASRETGQVNQPQHF
TRBV4-1 few CASSQDPPAGLQETQYF
TRBV7-8 many CASSPQLTGNQPQHF
TRBV2 many CASSEWPQGLNQPQHF
TRBV3-1 . CASSQDLRPLGVTEAFF
TRBV19 few CASSIHGSYEQYF
TRBV5-8 many CASSLGTAELGPYEQYF
TRBV24-1 many CATSERTSGHNEQFF
TRBV27 . CASSSQGPGNTIYF
TRBV9 few CASSEVDRVGGNTEAFF
TRBV5-1 . CASSLVRGLEGQYF
TRBV29-1 many CSVGGTSGYNEQFF
TRBV28 many CASSPGQGPPYEQYF
TRBV29-1 few CSVVPGTGITGELFF
TRBV5-1 . CASSLKGGWETQYF
TRBV11-2 . CASRDRVVDEQFF
TRBV20-1 few CSAPGGAGGRTGELFF
TRBV6-1 many CASSEAGRAGNTIYF